These T cell receptor beta chains were read from a single sample in a study of shared clonotypes between healthy human individuals. Sequenced by immunoSEQ multiplex PCR; TCRdb stores in-frame clones only, minus some. In the table there are 450,000 or so clones, roughly three quarters of which are singletons. Sequencing was carried out using PBMCs. Receptors were obtained from a woman aged 40 to 49 in good health. Some clones in this sample may be carry-over from other donors' samples. CDR3s include the opening cysteine and the closing phenylalanine or tryptophan. D genes are given only for firm matches. Clone size is shown for a subset of rows, as once, few, many or a class of expanded clone.

>few|TRBV28|.|TRBJ1-5
TGTGCCAGCAGTAGGGGGGGCGACAATCAGCCCCAGCATTTT
CASSRGGDNQPQHF
>few|TRBV5-8|.|TRBJ2-7
TGTGCCACCAGCATTGGCTACGAGCAGTACTTC
CATSIGYEQYF
>.|TRBV5-5|.|TRBJ2-7
TGTGCCAGCAGCCGCGACGGAGGCTACGAGCAGTACTTC
CASSRDGGYEQYF
>.|TRBV28|.|TRBJ1-2
TGTGCCAGCAGTTTAAGGGACCGGTATGGCTACACCTTC
CASSLRDRYGYTF
>many|TRBV4-3|.|TRBJ2-7
TGCGCCAGCAGCCAAGATCGTCGGGGATACGAGCAGTACTTC
CASSQDRRGYEQYF
>.|TRBV5-1|.|TRBJ2-3
TGCGCCACCAGAACTTCCCTTAGCAGCACAGATACGCAGTATTTT
CATRTSLSSTDTQYF
>.|TRBV29-1|.|TRBJ1-2
TGCAGCGCCTCAACAGGAGACAACTATGGCTACACCTTC
CSASTGDNYGYTF
>.|TRBV10-3|TRBD1|TRBJ1-5
TGTGCCATCAGGGATGACAGGGATCAGCCCCAGCATTTT
CAIRDDRDQPQHF
>once|TRBV5-4|.|TRBJ2-3
TGTGCCAGCAGCTTGGGATATGTAGATACGCAGTATTTT
CASSLGYVDTQYF
>.|TRBV9|TRBD2|TRBJ2-7
TGTGCCAGCAGCGGATCTAGGAGCGGGAAATACTACGAGCAGTACTTC
CASSGSRSGKYYEQYF
>.|TRBV28|.|TRBJ2-3
TGTGCCAGCAGTCAAGGACGGAGCACAGATACGCAGTATTTT
CASSQGRSTDTQYF
>few|TRBV2|.|TRBJ2-2
TGTGCCAGCAGGGGGGACACCACCGGGGAGCTGTTTTTT
CASRGDTTGELFF
>.|TRBV9|TRBD2|TRBJ2-5
TGTGCCAGCAGCCAGGGACTAGCGGGAGCGGGGGAGACCCAGTACTTC
CASSQGLAGAGETQYF
>.|TRBV2|.|TRBJ2-2
TGTGCCAGTTCCTTGCTACCCGGGGAGCTGTTTTTT
CASSLLPGELFF
>.|TRBV28|.|TRBJ1-5
TGTGCCAGCAGTTTATCCATAGAGAATCAGCCCCAGCATTTT
CASSLSIENQPQHF
>medium-sized|TRBV7-3|.|TRBJ2-1
TGTGCCAGCAGCTTAGTTCCAGAGGCCTACAATGAGCAGTTCTTC
CASSLVPEAYNEQFF
>many|TRBV28|TRBD2|TRBJ2-1
TGTGCCAGCACTACTAATAAAGCGGGAGGAACCTACAATGAGCAGTTCTTC
CASTTNKAGGTYNEQFF
>.|TRBV7-9|.|TRBJ1-4
TGTGCCAGCAGCTTACTAGACAGAGGAAATGAAAAACTGTTTTTT
CASSLLDRGNEKLFF
>once|TRBV20-1|.|TRBJ2-1
TGCAGTGCTAGGAGTGACGGCGAGCAGTTCTTC
CSARSDGEQFF
>.|TRBV7-8|.|TRBJ2-3
TGTGCCAGCAGCTTACCCCAGGGAACGCAGTATTTT
CASSLPQGTQYF
>.|TRBV2|.|TRBJ2-7
TGTGCCAGCCTGTCGGGGCAGGCCTTCTCCTACGAGCAGTACTTC
CASLSGQAFSYEQYF
>.|TRBV29-1|.|TRBJ2-1
TGCAGCGTTGAAGGGACCCGCTCCTACAATGAGCAGTTCTTC
CSVEGTRSYNEQFF
>many|TRBV19|TRBD2|TRBJ2-3
TGTGCCAGTAGTATGGGACTAGCGAGCACAGATACGCAGTATTTT
CASSMGLASTDTQYF
>.|TRBV7-9|.|TRBJ1-1
TGTGCCAGCAGCTTAGAACAGGGGAACACTGAAGCTTTCTTT
CASSLEQGNTEAFF
>.|TRBV5-1|TRBD2|TRBJ2-1
TGCGCCAGCAACTGGGCTAGCGGAGAATACAATGAGCAGTTCTTC
CASNWASGEYNEQFF
>.|TRBV25-1|.|TRBJ1-4
TGTGCCAGCAGTACAAGGACAGCCCCAACTAATGAAAAACTGTTTTTT
CASSTRTAPTNEKLFF
>.|TRBV9|.|TRBJ1-2
TGTGCCAGCAGCGTTGGCGGCCAGGCGACCTATGGCTACACCTTC
CASSVGGQATYGYTF
>.|TRBV5-1|TRBD2|TRBJ2-2
TGCGCCAGCAGCTTTAGCGGGAGTGGCACCGGGGAGCTGTTTTTT
CASSFSGSGTGELFF
>.|TRBV29-1|TRBD1|TRBJ1-4
TGCAGCTACTATGGACAGGGAGAAAAACTGTTTTTT
CSYYGQGEKLFF
>.|TRBV6-6|.|TRBJ2-7
TGTGCCAGCAGTCCTAGCTTCTCCTACGAGCAGTACTTC
CASSPSFSYEQYF
>.|TRBV18|.|TRBJ2-2
TGTGCCAGCTCACCAGATATCGGCACGAACACCGGGGAGCTGTTTTTT
CASSPDIGTNTGELFF
>.|TRBV5-4|.|TRBJ1-2
TGTGCCAGCGGGGGGGGTGGCTATGGCTACACCTTC
CASGGGGYGYTF
>.|TRBV28|.|TRBJ1-1
TGTGCCAGCAGTACAGCGAACACTGAAGCTTTCTTT
CASSTANTEAFF
>.|TRBV6-1|.|TRBJ1-4
TGTGCCAGCCGGACGGACCATACGGAAAAACTGTTTTTT
CASRTDHTEKLFF
>.|TRBV28|TRBD2|TRBJ2-1
TGTGCCAGCAGTCCTTTAGGGACTAGCGGCTACAATGAGCAGTTCTTC
CASSPLGTSGYNEQFF
>once|TRBV20-1|TRBD2|TRBJ2-3
TGCAGTGCCGGGAGGACAGATACGCAGTATTTT
CSAGRTDTQYF
>.|TRBV2|TRBD2|TRBJ2-5
TGTGCCAGCAGGCGGGGGAATACTGGGGCCCAGTACTTC
CASRRGNTGAQYF
>.|TRBV28|.|TRBJ2-7
TGTGCCAGCAGTTTAGCGGTCGGATCCTACGAGCAGTACTTC
CASSLAVGSYEQYF
>.|TRBV6-5|.|TRBJ1-3
TGTGCCAGCAGTTCGGGGAGCTCTGGAAACACCATATATTTT
CASSSGSSGNTIYF
>.|TRBV6-1|.|TRBJ2-7
TGTGCCAGCAGTGAGGTCCCCCTCTACGAGCAGTACTTC
CASSEVPLYEQYF
>.|TRBV30|TRBD2|TRBJ2-5
TGTGCCTGGGATCTAGCGGGGGTAGGGGAGCAGTACTTC
CAWDLAGVGEQYF
>.|TRBV5-4|TRBD1|TRBJ2-2
TGTGCCAGCAGCTTGGACAGGGGGAACGGGGAGCTGTTTTTT
CASSLDRGNGELFF
>once|TRBV28|TRBD1|TRBJ2-7
TGTGCCAGCAGTTCCCCCGAGACAGGGGGCGGTTCCTACGAGCAGTACTTC
CASSSPETGGGSYEQYF
>.|TRBV5-1|.|TRBJ2-7
TGCGCCAGCAGCTTGGGACGAAACTACGAGCAGTACTTC
CASSLGRNYEQYF
>.|TRBV15|TRBD2|TRBJ2-1
TGTGCCACCAGCAGCTGGACCAAGCGGGAGCATGAGCAGTTCTTC
CATSSWTKREHEQFF